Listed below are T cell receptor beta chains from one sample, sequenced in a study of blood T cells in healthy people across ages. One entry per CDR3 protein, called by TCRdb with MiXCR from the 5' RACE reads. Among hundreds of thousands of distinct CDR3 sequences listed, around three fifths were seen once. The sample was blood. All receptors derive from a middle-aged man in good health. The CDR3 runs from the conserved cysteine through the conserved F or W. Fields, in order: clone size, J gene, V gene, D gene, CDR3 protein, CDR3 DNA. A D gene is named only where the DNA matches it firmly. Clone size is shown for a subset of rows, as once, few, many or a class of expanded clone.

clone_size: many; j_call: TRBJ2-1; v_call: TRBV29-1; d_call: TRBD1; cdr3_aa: CSVESGQGVREQFF; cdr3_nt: TGCAGCGTTGAATCCGGACAGGGTGTCCGGGAGCAGTTCTTC
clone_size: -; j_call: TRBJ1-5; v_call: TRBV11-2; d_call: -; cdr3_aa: CASSLSGEYQPQHF; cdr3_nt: TGTGCCAGCAGCTTATCGGGGGAATATCAGCCCCAGCATTTT
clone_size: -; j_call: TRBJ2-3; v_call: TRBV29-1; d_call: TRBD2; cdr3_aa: CSVGALAAGSTDTQYF; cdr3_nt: TGCAGCGTTGGGGCTCTAGCGGCCGGTAGCACAGATACGCAGTATTTT
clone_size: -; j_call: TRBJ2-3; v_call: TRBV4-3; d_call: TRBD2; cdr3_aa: CASSQGRGSSGRTDTQYF; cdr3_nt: TGCGCCAGCAGCCAGGGAAGGGGATCTAGCGGGAGGACAGATACGCAGTATTTT
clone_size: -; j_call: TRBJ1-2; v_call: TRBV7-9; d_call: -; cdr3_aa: CASSLAGQPYGYTF; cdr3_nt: TGTGCCAGCAGCTTAGCCGGACAGCCCTATGGCTACACCTTC
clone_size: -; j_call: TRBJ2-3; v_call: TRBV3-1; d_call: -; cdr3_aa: CASSQVRETTDTQYF; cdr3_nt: TGTGCCAGCAGCCAAGTCCGGGAGACCACAGATACGCAGTATTTT
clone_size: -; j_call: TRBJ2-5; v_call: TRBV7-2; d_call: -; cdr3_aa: CASSLATRETQYF; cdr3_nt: TGTGCCAGCAGCTTAGCGACGCGGGAGACCCAGTACTTC
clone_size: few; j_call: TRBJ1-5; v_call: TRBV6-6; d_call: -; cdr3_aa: CASSPANDQPQHF; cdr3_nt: TGTGCCAGCAGTCCTGCAAACGATCAGCCCCAGCATTTT
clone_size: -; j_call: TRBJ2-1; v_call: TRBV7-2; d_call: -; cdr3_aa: CASSPTGGVNEQFF; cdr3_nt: TGTGCCAGCAGCCCGACGGGGGGCGTAAATGAGCAGTTCTTC
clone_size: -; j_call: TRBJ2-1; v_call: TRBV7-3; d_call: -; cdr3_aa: CASSLAVGPGYEQFF; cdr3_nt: TGTGCCAGCAGCTTAGCGGTAGGGCCGGGATACGAGCAGTTCTTC
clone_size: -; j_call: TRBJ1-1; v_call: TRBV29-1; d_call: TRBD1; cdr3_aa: CSVGQGGIEAFF; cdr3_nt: TGCAGCGTTGGGCAGGGGGGGATTGAAGCTTTCTTT
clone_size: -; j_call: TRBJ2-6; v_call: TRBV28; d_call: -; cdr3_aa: CASSSPVSGANVLTF; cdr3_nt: TGTGCCAGCAGTTCCCCCGTCTCTGGGGCCAACGTCCTGACTTTC
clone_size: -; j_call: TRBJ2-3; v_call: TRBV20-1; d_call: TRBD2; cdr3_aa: CSAPSVRGVTADTQYF; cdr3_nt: TGCAGTGCCCCGTCTGTGCGGGGGGTCACGGCAGATACGCAGTATTTT
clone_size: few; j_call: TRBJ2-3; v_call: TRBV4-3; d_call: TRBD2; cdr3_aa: CASSQSLAGADTQYF; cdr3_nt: TGCGCCAGCAGCCAATCTCTAGCGGGAGCAGATACGCAGTATTTT
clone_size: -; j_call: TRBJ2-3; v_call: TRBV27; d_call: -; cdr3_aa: CASSFYAGAADTDTQYF; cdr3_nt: TGTGCCAGCAGTTTCTACGCAGGGGCCGCAGACACAGATACGCAGTATTTT
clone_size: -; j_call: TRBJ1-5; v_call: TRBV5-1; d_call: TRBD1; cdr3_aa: CASSPGQGGRRDQPQHF; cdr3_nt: TGCGCCAGCAGCCCAGGACAGGGAGGACGTAGGGATCAGCCCCAGCATTTT
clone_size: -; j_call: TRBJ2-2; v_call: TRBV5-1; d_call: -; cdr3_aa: CASRVSGSNTGELFF; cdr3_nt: TGCGCCAGCAGGGTCTCAGGGTCGAACACCGGGGAGCTGTTTTTT
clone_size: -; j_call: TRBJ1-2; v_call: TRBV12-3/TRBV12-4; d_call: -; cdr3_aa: CASSSLRGGGYTF; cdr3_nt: TGTGCCAGCAGTTCACTCCGCGGTGGAGGCTACACCTTC
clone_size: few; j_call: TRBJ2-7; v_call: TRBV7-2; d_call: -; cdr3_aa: CASTPNPLIEQYF; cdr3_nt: TGTGCCAGCACGCCCAACCCTCTAATCGAGCAGTACTTC
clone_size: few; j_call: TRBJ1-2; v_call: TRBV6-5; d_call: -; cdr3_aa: CASSPQLRSYSEGYTF; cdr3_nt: TGTGCCAGCAGTCCACAATTAAGGTCTTATTCGGAGGGCTACACCTTC
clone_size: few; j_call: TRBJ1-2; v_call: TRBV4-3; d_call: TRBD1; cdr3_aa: CASSQGGTGVYGYTF; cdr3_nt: TGCGCCAGCAGCCAAGGCGGGACAGGGGTCTATGGCTACACCTTC
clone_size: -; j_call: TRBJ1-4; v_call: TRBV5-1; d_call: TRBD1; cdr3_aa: CASTPGTGVRNEKLFF; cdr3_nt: TGCGCCAGCACCCCCGGGACAGGGGTTAGGAATGAAAAACTGTTTTTT
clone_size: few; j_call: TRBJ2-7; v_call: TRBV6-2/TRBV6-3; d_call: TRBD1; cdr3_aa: CASSYPDRGGYEQYF; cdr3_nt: TGTGCCAGCAGTTACCCCGACAGGGGCGGCTACGAGCAGTACTTC
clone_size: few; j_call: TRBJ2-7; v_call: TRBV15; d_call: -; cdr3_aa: CATSRGNRVEQYF; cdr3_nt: TGTGCCACCAGCAGGGGAAACAGGGTCGAGCAGTACTTC
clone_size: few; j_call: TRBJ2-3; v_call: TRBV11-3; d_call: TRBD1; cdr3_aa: CASSLLTTGAFTDTQYF; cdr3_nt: TGTGCCAGCAGCTTGCTTACGACAGGGGCGTTCACAGATACGCAGTATTTT
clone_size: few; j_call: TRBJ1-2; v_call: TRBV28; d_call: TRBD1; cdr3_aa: CASSFAGDRVYGYTF; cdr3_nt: TGTGCCAGCAGTTTCGCTGGGGACAGGGTCTATGGCTACACCTTC
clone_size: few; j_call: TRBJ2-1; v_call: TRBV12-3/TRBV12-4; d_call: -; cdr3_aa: CASSFGSTRGRGEQFF; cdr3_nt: TGTGCCAGCAGTTTCGGGTCGACAAGGGGGAGAGGTGAGCAGTTCTTC
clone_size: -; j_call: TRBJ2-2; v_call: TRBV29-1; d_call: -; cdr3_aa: CSVIHNTGELFF; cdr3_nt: TGCAGCGTCATACATAACACCGGGGAGCTGTTTTTT
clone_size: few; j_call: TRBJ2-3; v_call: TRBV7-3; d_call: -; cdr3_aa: CASSLSPPYKGTFLGDTQYF; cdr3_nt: TGTGCCAGCAGCTTAAGTCCGCCTTATAAAGGGACTTTTCTAGGGGATACGCAGTATTTT
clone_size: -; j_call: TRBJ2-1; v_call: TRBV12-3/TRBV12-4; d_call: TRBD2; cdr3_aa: CASTTVAGVVEQFF; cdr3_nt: TGTGCCAGCACCACCGTGGCGGGGGTCGTTGAGCAGTTCTTC
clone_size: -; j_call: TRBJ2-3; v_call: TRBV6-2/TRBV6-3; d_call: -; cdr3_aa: CASSEATDTQYF; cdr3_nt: TGTGCCAGCAGTGAAGCCACAGATACGCAGTATTTT
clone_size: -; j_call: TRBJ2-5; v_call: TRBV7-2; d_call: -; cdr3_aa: CASSSTKKETQYF; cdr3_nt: TGTGCCAGCAGCTCAACAAAGAAAGAGACCCAGTACTTC
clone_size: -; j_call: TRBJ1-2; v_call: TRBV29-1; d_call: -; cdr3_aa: CSVGLDGQAYGYTF; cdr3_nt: TGCAGCGTTGGGCTAGATGGGCAAGCCTATGGCTACACCTTC
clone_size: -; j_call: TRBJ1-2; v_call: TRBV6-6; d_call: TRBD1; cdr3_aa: CASSYQGDNYGYTF; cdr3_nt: TGTGCCAGCAGTTACCAGGGGGATAACTATGGCTACACCTTC
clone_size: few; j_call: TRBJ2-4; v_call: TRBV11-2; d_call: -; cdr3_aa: CASSLNLRQYF; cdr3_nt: TGTGCCAGCAGCTTAAATCTCCGTCAGTACTTC
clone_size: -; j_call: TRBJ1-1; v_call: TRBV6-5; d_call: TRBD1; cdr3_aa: CASSDTGGSNTEAFF; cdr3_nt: TGTGCCAGCAGTGACACAGGGGGATCTAACACTGAAGCTTTCTTT
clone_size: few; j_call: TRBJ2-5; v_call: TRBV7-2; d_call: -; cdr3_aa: CASSQGPRNWYQETQYF; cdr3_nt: TGTGCCAGCAGCCAAGGACCCCGGAACTGGTACCAAGAGACCCAGTACTTC
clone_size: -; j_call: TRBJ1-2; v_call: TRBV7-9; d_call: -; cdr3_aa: CASSQTDNGYTF; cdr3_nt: TGTGCCAGCAGCCAGACAGATAATGGCTACACCTTC
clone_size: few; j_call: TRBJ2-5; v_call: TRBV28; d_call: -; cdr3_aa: CASSLLEGASGETQYF; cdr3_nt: TGTGCCAGCAGTTTATTAGAAGGCGCCTCTGGAGAGACCCAGTACTTC
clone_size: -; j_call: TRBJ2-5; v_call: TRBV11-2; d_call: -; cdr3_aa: CASRPAGLETQYF; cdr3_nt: TGTGCCAGCAGGCCCGCCGGGTTGGAGACCCAGTACTTC
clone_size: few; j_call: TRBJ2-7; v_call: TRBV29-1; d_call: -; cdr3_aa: CSVPTTRGSEQYF; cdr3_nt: TGCAGCGTTCCTACCACCCGTGGGAGCGAGCAGTACTTC
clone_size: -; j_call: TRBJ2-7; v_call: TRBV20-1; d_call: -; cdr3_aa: CSARGNTYEQYF; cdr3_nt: TGCAGTGCTAGGGGGAATACCTACGAGCAGTACTTC
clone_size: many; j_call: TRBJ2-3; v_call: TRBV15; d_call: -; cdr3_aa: CATSRERQGSTDTQYF; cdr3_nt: TGTGCCACCAGCAGAGAACGGCAGGGTAGCACAGATACGCAGTATTTT
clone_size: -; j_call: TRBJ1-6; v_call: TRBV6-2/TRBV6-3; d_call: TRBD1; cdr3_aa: CASRSGTGWNSPLHF; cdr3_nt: TGTGCCAGCAGATCCGGGACAGGGTGGAATTCACCCCTCCACTTT
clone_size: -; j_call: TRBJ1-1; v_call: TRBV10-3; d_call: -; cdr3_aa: CAISESSAGYTEAFF; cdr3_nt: TGTGCCATCAGTGAGTCCTCGGCCGGATACACTGAAGCTTTCTTT
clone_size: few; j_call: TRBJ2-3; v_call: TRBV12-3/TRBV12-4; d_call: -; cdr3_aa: CASGTGSAQYF; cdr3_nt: TGTGCCAGTGGTACAGGGTCTGCGCAGTATTTT
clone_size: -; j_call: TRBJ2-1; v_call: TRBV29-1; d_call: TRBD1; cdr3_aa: CSVEETGGLRGEQFF; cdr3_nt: TGCAGCGTTGAGGAGACAGGGGGCCTCAGGGGTGAGCAGTTCTTC
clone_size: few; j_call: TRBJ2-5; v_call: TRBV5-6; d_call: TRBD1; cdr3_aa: CASSLTDRDSKTQYF; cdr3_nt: TGTGCCAGCAGCTTAACGGACAGGGACTCGAAGACCCAGTACTTC
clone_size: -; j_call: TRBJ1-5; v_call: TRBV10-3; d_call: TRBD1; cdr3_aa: CAISARDSYNQPQHF; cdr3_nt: TGTGCCATCAGTGCAAGGGACAGCTACAATCAGCCCCAGCATTTT
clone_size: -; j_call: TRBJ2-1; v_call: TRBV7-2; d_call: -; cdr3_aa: CASSLATLRAKNEQFF; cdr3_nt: TGTGCCAGCAGCTTAGCCACTTTGCGTGCGAAAAATGAGCAGTTCTTC
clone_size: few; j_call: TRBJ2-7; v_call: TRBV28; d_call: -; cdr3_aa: CASSSRRYDEQYF; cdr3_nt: TGTGCCAGCAGCTCACGGAGGTACGACGAGCAGTACTTC
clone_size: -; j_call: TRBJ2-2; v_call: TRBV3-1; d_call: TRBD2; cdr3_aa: CASSQRTSGGPTGELFF; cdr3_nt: TGTGCCAGCAGCCAGCGGACTAGCGGGGGGCCCACCGGGGAGCTGTTTTTT
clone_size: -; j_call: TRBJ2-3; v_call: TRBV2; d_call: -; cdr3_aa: CALGAGPTDTQYF; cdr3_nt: TGTGCCCTCGGGGCAGGGCCCACAGATACGCAGTATTTT
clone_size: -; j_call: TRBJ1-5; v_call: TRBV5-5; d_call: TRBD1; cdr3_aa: CASSHTTGYQPQHF; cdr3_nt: TGTGCCAGCAGCCACACGACAGGGTATCAGCCCCAGCATTTT
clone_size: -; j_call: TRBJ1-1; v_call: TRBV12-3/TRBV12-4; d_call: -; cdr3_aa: CASSLYGTHTEAFF; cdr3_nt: TGTGCCAGCAGTTTGTACGGGACACATACTGAAGCTTTCTTT
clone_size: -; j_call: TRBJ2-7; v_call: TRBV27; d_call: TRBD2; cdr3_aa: CASSLEGLAGAEQYF; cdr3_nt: TGTGCCAGCAGTTTAGAGGGACTAGCGGGAGCCGAGCAGTACTTC
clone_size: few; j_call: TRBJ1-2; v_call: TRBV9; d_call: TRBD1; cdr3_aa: CASDRGDGYTF; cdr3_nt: TGTGCCTCGGACAGGGGGGATGGCTACACCTTC